One sample yielded the 28 T cell receptor beta chains listed below, sequenced in a study of blood T cell repertoires in COVID-19. Repertoires were generated with immunoSEQ multiplex PCR, while TCRdb's copy carries only in-frame clones and drops some. The table records 110,000 to 150,000 clones, approximately 84% of them present only once. Sequencing was carried out using peripheral blood. Source of these receptors: a human donor in a cohort sampled during active COVID-19.

The chain recombines TRBV6-5 with TRBJ1-2, with a weak D call TRBD1 (5 bases). This CDR3 is built from 11 residues. V lost 7 bases, J lost 6 bases, and 9 bases lay in between. Germline V lookup: CDR1 MNHEY, CDR2 SVGAGI. CDR3 protein: CASNQGDGYTF. DNA of the CDR3: TGTGCCAGCAACCAGGGCGATGGCTACACCTTC.

The chain joins TRBV5-1 to TRBJ1-4, with D maybe TRBD1 (6 bases). Germline V gene lookup returns CDR1 SGHRS and CDR2 YFSETQ. The V end was cut by 3 bases, the J end by 2 bases, with 14 bases between. This CDR3 has 16 amino acids. This chain's CDR3 is CASSSNRVTTNEKLFF. The CDR3 coding sequence is TGCGCCAGCAGCTCAAACAGGGTTACTACTAATGAAAAACTGTTTTTT.

The V gene is TRBV9, the J gene TRBJ1-2; TRBD1 is a possible D gene (5 bases). The germline CDR1 and CDR2 sequences are SGDLS and YYNGEE. This CDR3 is built from 13 residues. With 0 bases removed from V and 8 bases from J, the gap between germline ends came to 11 bases. The CDR3 DNA follows: TGTGCCAGCAGCGTAGAAAGGGGTAGGGGCTACACCTTC. Translated, it gives CASSVERGRGYTF.

The chain is built from TRBV5-4 and TRBJ1-4; a possible D gene is TRBD1 (6 bases). V lost 4 bases and J 7 bases, leaving 8 bases between the germline ends. CDR3 size: 12 residues. The V gene's germline CDR1 is SGHNT and CDR2 YYREEE (reference sequence). The CDR3 here is CASSPQGEKLFF. CDR3 sequence (DNA): TGTGCCAGCAGCCCACAGGGTGAAAAACTGTTTTTT.

The CDR3 DNA sequence: TGTGCCAGTAGTATAGACGGGGGGCGAAGCCCTAACTATGGCTACACCTTC. Translating gives CASSIDGGRSPNYGYTF. This chain uses TRBV19 with TRBJ1-2; weak D call: TRBD1 (6 bases). The CDR3 consists of 17 residues. Trimming pared 0 bases from V and 0 bases from J, leaving 14 bases between. The germline gives CDR1 LNHDA, CDR2 SQIVND (reference sequence).

The chain is built from TRBV15 and TRBJ2-1, with D tentatively TRBD1 (5 bases). This CDR3 contains 14 residues. Germline V CDR1 and CDR2: LNHNV, YYDKDF (reference sequence). Trimming shortened V by 0 bases and J by 12 bases, and 15 bases separated the two germline ends. The CDR3 loop is CATSRDRRAFAQFF. The CDR3 region has the DNA TGTGCCACCAGCAGAGATCGCAGGGCATTCGCGCAGTTCTTC.

The chain joins TRBV19 to TRBJ2-3; no reliable D call. Germline CDR1 LNHDA, CDR2 SQIVND (reference sequence). Trimming cost V 2 bases and J 0 bases, with 9 bases left between them. There are 15 residues in the CDR3. The CDR3: CASSIRGPSTDTQYF. The CDR3 coding sequence is TGTGCCAGTAGTATAAGAGGTCCTAGCACAGATACGCAGTATTTT.

The CDR3 sequence: CASSLEAGGGQPQHF. In DNA form, the CDR3 reads TGCGCCAGCAGCTTGGAAGCAGGGGGCGGTCAGCCCCAGCATTTT. The rearrangement uses TRBV5-1 and TRBJ1-5; 8 bases are a match to TRBD1. The CDR3 spans 15 residues. Trimming cost V 0 bases and J 6 bases; bases outside gene matches: 5. Germline-derived CDR1 and CDR2 are SGHRS and YFSETQ.

V gene TRBV10-2 combines with J gene TRBJ1-5; the D gene is possibly TRBD1 (6 bases). CDR1 and CDR2 (germline): WSHSY, SAAADI. Trimming cost V 5 bases and J 3 bases, with 11 bases left between them. CDR3 length: 14 residues. In DNA, the CDR3 is TGCGCCAGCAGTCTGGACAGCCTCAATCAGCCCCAGCATTTT. Its protein is CASSLDSLNQPQHF.

This clone has only one observation. The chain recombines TRBV18 with TRBJ2-3; 10 bases map to TRBD1. The germline gives CDR1 KGHSH, CDR2 LQKENI. Trimming removed 3 bases from V and 4 bases from J; junction bases left unmatched: 4. The CDR3 is 15 amino acids. This CDR3 is CASSPPTGGADTQYF. The CDR3 DNA is TGTGCCAGCTCACCCCCGACAGGGGGCGCAGATACGCAGTATTTT.

This chain joins TRBV9 and TRBJ2-1, with 10 nucleotides matching TRBD2. Germline V lookup: CDR1 SGDLS, CDR2 YYNGEE. With V trimmed by 0 bases and J by 8 bases, 5 bases remained unmatched. The CDR3 has 15 residues. In DNA form, the CDR3 reads TGTGCCAGCAGCGTAGGGACTAGCGGTGGGTATGAGCAGTTCTTC. The encoded protein is CASSVGTSGGYEQFF. The variable domain in full, with the rest retrieved from reference TRBV9 and TRBJ2-1, is DSGVTQTPKHLITATGQRVTLRCSPRSGDLSVYWYQQSLDQGLQFLIQYYNGEERAKGNILERFSAQQFPDLHSELNLSSLELGDSALYFCASSVGTSGGYEQFFGPGTRLTVL.

V gene TRBV29-1 combines with J gene TRBJ2-5; 7 bases agree with TRBD2. Looked up from germline, CDR1 is SQVTM and CDR2 is ANQGSEA. V lost 7 bases, J lost 4 bases, and 9 bases stayed unmatched. This CDR3 has 13 amino acids. CDR3 DNA sequence: TGCAGCGCACGCCGCGGGGAGGGAGAGACCCAGTACTTC. Amino acids: CSARRGEGETQYF.

The gene calls are TRBV7-2 and TRBJ1-1; no reliable D call. Germline lookup yields CDR1 SGHTA and CDR2 FQGNSA. The V end lost 4 bases, the J end lost 6 bases, and 9 bases lay between the germline ends. The CDR3 contains 12 residues. CDR3 sequence reads: CASSSGLAEAFF. The CDR3 region has the DNA TGTGCCAGCAGCTCCGGCCTAGCTGAAGCTTTCTTT.

The chain links TRBV15 to TRBJ2-7; TRBD1 is a possible D gene (5 bases). Trimming removed 0 bases at V and 3 bases at J, with 12 bases between. CDR1 is LNHNV and CDR2 is YYDKDF in the germline V gene (reference sequence). This CDR3 contains 15 residues. The DNA for the CDR3 is TGTGCCACCAGCAGAGATGACAGCCCGTACTACGAGCAGTACTTC. Encoded protein: CATSRDDSPYYEQYF.

This rearrangement joins TRBV6-2 or TRBV6-3 to TRBJ2-7, with TRBD1 matching 9 bases. The CDR3 consists of 14 residues. With V trimmed by 7 bases and J by 2 bases, 6 bases remained unmatched. Germline V gives CDR1 MNHEY, CDR2 SVGEGT. DNA of the CDR3: TGTGCCAGCACCCCGGGACAGGGCCCCTACGAGCAGTACTTC. Protein product: CASTPGQGPYEQYF.

The J gene is TRBJ1-2, the V gene TRBV6-5; TRBD1 is a possible D gene (5 bases). V was shortened by 2 bases and J by 8 bases, with 15 bases between the two germline ends. This CDR3 region has 14 residues. CDR1 MNHEY and CDR2 SVGAGI come from the germline V gene. CDR3 sequence: CASSYRQGGGGYTF. As DNA, the CDR3 is TGTGCCAGCAGTTACCGTCAGGGAGGAGGCGGCTACACCTTC.

A word on this clone: It may be a read error: a sequence one base away is much more abundant. Different DNA sequences within this sample yield the same CDR3. The CDR3 DNA sequence: TGTGCCAGTAGTGCGAGACAGGGAGCCACTGAAGCTTTCTTT. Encoded protein: CASSARQGATEAFF. The rearrangement uses TRBV19 and TRBJ1-1, with 7 positions matching TRBD1. The CDR3 sequence is 14 residues long. Per the germline V gene, CDR1 is LNHDA and CDR2 is SQIVND (reference sequence). The V segment lost 5 bases and the J segment 4 bases; nucleotides outside the gene matches: 7.

This clone has a handful of counts. This chain uses TRBV4-2 with TRBJ2-3, with 7 nucleotides matching TRBD2. V lost 4 bases, J lost 2 bases, and 9 bases stayed unmatched. The CDR3 consists of 16 residues. Germline CDR1 reads LGHNA; CDR2 reads YNFKEQ. CDR3 loop: CASSLSERGVTDTQYF. The DNA of the CDR3 is TGTGCCAGCAGCCTTTCAGAGCGGGGAGTCACAGATACGCAGTATTTT.

The chain links TRBV6-1 to TRBJ2-1, with D possibly TRBD1 on 6 matching bases. The CDR3 extends over 15 amino acids. V lost 2 bases to trimming and J lost 3 bases, with 11 bases between them. The germline V gene encodes CDR1 MNHNS and CDR2 SASEGT. CDR3 coding DNA: TGTGCCAGCAGTGAAAGGGGGTTTAACTACAATGAGCAGTTCTTC. Translated: CASSERGFNYNEQFF.

The V and J genes are TRBV28 and TRBJ1-1, with D tentatively TRBD1 (6 bases). From germline, CDR1 is MDHEN and CDR2 SYDVKM. The V and J ends lost 2 bases and 0 bases respectively, with 7 bases between them. The CDR3 length is 14 residues. This chain's CDR3 is CASSLGTMNTEAFF. The CDR3 bases are TGTGCCAGCAGTTTAGGGACAATGAACACTGAAGCTTTCTTT.

This clone appeared once. V usage is TRBV6-5 and J usage is TRBJ1-1; D possibly corresponds to TRBD1 (6 bases). This CDR3 has 12 amino acids. Germline values: CDR1 MNHEY, CDR2 SVGAGI. The V end lost 7 bases, the J end lost 10 bases, and 16 bases lay between the germline ends. The CDR3 nucleotides read TGTGCCAGCACCGAAGGGGGGGGGCGAGCTTTCTTT. Residues: CASTEGGGRAFF.

The rearrangement links TRBV12-3 or TRBV12-4 to TRBJ2-2, with D hard to call. Trimming shortened V by 11 bases and J by 4 bases, and 8 bases separated the two germline ends. CDR3 size: 11 residues. The CDR3 spells CAARSTGELFF. The DNA of the CDR3 is TGTGCCGCGAGGTCCACCGGGGAGCTGTTTTTT.

The chain uses TRBV5-4 and TRBJ2-5; tentative D call: TRBD1 (5 bases). CDR1 and CDR2 (germline): SGHNT, YYREEE (reference sequence). Trimming left V 0 bases short and J 3 bases short, with 6 bases between. This CDR3 has 13 amino acids. The CDR3: CASSLAREETQYF. CDR3 bases: TGTGCCAGCAGCTTGGCCAGGGAAGAGACCCAGTACTTC.

This chain joins TRBV19 and TRBJ1-5; D call uncertain. V lost 5 bases to trimming and J lost 3 bases, with 11 bases between them. The CDR3 totals 14 residues. Germline V gives CDR1 LNHDA, CDR2 SQIVND (reference sequence). The CDR3 nucleotides are TGTGCCAGTAGTCTTGCGGAGTACAATCAGCCCCAGCATTTT. This translates into CASSLAEYNQPQHF.

The rearrangement uses TRBV7-8 and TRBJ2-6; 10 bases are a match to TRBD1. Trimming cost V 1 base and J 0 bases; bases outside gene matches: 12. Germline V gene sequence: CDR1 SGHVS, CDR2 FQNEAQ. This CDR3 is 21 amino acids long. CDR3 in amino acids: CASSLVGPGQGFSSGANVLTF. The CDR3 DNA sequence: TGTGCCAGCAGCTTAGTGGGGCCGGGACAGGGGTTTTCCTCTGGGGCCAACGTCCTGACTTTC.

J is TRBJ2-3 and V is TRBV7-2; D gene ambiguous. Germline loops: CDR1 SGHTA, CDR2 FQGNSA. The CDR3 runs 17 residues. V lost 4 bases to trimming and J lost 0 bases, with 17 bases between them. Written as DNA, the CDR3 is TGTGCCAGCAGCTCGCGTCGTCTAAGATCTAGCACAGATACGCAGTATTTT. Protein product: CASSSRRLRSSTDTQYF.

The chain employs TRBV9 and TRBJ1-1, with D hard to call. CDR3 size: 13 residues. The germline V and J ends were trimmed by 2 bases and 5 bases, with 10 bases remaining between them. In germline, CDR1 is SGDLS, CDR2 YYNGEE. The CDR3 protein is CASSVREQTEAFF. DNA for the CDR3: TGTGCCAGCAGCGTCCGGGAGCAGACTGAAGCTTTCTTT.

Of note for this clone: An end of the junction does not agree with germline; a read error may underlie this. The CDR3 sequence is CASSLELGIGGYAF. CDR3 coding DNA: TGCGCCAGCAGCCTTGAACTAGGGATTGGGGGCTACGCCTTC. This chain links TRBV4-1 with TRBJ1-2, with D possibly matching TRBD1 (6 bases). CDR1 is MGHRA, CDR2 YSYEKL, per germline. The CDR3 sequence is 14 residues long.